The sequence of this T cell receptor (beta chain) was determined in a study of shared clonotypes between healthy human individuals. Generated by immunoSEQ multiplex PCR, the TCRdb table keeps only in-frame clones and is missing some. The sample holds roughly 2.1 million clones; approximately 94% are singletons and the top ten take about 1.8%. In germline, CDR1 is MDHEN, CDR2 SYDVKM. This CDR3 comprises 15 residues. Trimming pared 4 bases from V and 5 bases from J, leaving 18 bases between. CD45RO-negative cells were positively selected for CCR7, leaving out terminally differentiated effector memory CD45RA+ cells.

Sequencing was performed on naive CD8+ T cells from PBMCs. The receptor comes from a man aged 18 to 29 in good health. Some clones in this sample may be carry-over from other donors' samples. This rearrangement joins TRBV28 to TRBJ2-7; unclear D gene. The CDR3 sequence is CASSWIGVGPDEQYF. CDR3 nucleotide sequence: TGTGCCAGCAGTTGGATTGGGGTAGGGCCCGACGAGCAGTACTTC.